Below, 4 T cell receptor beta chains from the same sample are listed, as sequenced in a study of shared clonotypes between healthy human individuals. CD45RO-negative, CCR7-positively selected cells formed the naive CD8 fraction, excluding terminally differentiated effector memory CD45RA+ cells. The protocol was immunoSEQ multiplex PCR, while the TCRdb copy is restricted to in-frame clones and leaves out a portion. Of some 1,900,000 clones listed, about 95% are singletons. Source material: naive CD8+ T cells sorted from blood. The receptors shown here come from a man younger than 35 in good health.

DNA of the CDR3: TGTGCCAGCAAGGGGCGCCCCGGACAGCAGAATCAGCCCCAGCATTTT. Protein sequence: CASKGRPGQQNQPQHF. The chain carries TRBV2 and TRBJ1-5; maybe TRBD1 (6 bases). This CDR3 region has 16 residues. CDR1 is SNHLY, CDR2 FYNNEI, per germline. The ends were cut back, 7 bases at V and 4 bases at J, with 20 bases in the middle.

This CDR3 reads CASSTTGSETQYF. In DNA form, the CDR3 reads TGTGCCAGCAGCACCACAGGTTCAGAGACCCAGTACTTC. V usage is TRBV7-8 and J usage is TRBJ2-5, with TRBD1 as a possible D gene (5 bases). The CDR3 extends over 13 amino acids. V was trimmed by 5 bases and J by 4 bases, leaving 11 bases between them. CDR1 SGHVS and CDR2 FQNEAQ come from the germline V gene.

A remark on this clone: Other DNA sequences of this sample code for an identical CDR3. V is TRBV28 and J is TRBJ2-7; 7 bases match TRBD2. V shed 2 bases and J 2 bases; nucleotides not matched to a gene: 0. This CDR3 comprises 13 residues. CDR1 is MDHEN, CDR2 SYDVKM, per germline. As DNA, the CDR3 is TGTGCCAGCAGTTTAGGACTAGCCTACGAGCAGTACTTC. This sequence encodes CASSLGLAYEQYF.

Remarks on this clone: The same CDR3 arises from other DNA sequences in this sample as well. The chain links TRBV27 to TRBJ2-3; D is possibly TRBD2 (7 bases). The germline CDR1 and CDR2 sequences are MNHEY and SMNVEV (reference sequence). V was clipped by 2 bases and J by 6 bases, with 12 bases between them. This CDR3 spans 14 amino acids. For the CDR3, the DNA is TGTGCCAGCAGTTTAGGGGGGGGCGGGGATACGCAGTATTTT. It codes for CASSLGGGGDTQYF.